This is a list of T cell receptor beta chains from one sample in a study of blood T cell repertoires in COVID-19. Sequencing used immunoSEQ multiplex PCR; TCRdb keeps in-frame clones, though not all of them. Among about 260,000 clones listed, 75% to 95% were seen once. The specimen was peripheral blood. These receptors were taken from a person aged 18-35 years with COVID-19, enrolled during active disease. The CDR3 runs from the conserved cysteine through the conserved F or W. The D gene is left open where the match is weak. Rows may omit the clone size; those that give it use once, few, many or a size class.

length	size	V	J	D	DNA	CDR3
17	.	TRBV21-1	TRBJ2-5	.	TGTGCCAGCAGCAAAGTTTTGGCGGGAGGAGTCCAAGAGACCCAGTACTTC	CASSKVLAGGVQETQYF
14	.	TRBV27	TRBJ2-7	.	TGTGCCAGCAGTTTGTCGGGACAATCCGGCGAGCAGTACTTC	CASSLSGQSGEQYF
13	.	TRBV28	TRBJ1-5	.	TGTGCCAGCAGTTCCCACGGGAATCAGCCCCAGCATTTT	CASSSHGNQPQHF
14	.	TRBV28	TRBJ2-7	TRBD1	TGTGCCAGCATACCGGGACAGGGGATTTACGAGCAGTACTTC	CASIPGQGIYEQYF
16	.	TRBV19	TRBJ2-7	.	TGTGCCAGTAGTGGATCCCCGGGACTGGAGGCCTACGAGCAGTACTTC	CASSGSPGLEAYEQYF
16	once	TRBV11-2	TRBJ2-3	TRBD2	TGTGCCAGCAGTCTATCAACGGCGGGAGGAGCAGATACGCAGTATTTT	CASSLSTAGGADTQYF
22	.	TRBV28	TRBJ2-6	TRBD1	TGTGCCAGCATAGAGGGGATCCGGGACAGGGCGCCCGCACATCCTGGGGCCAACGTCCTGACTTTC	CASIEGIRDRAPAHPGANVLTF
20	.	TRBV24-1	TRBJ2-2	TRBD2	TGTGCCACCAGTGATTTGTGGGACGATAGCGGGAGAGGGAACACCGGGGAGCTGTTTTTT	CATSDLWDDSGRGNTGELFF
15	.	TRBV9	TRBJ2-7	TRBD2	TGTGCCAGCAGCGGACCCTTAGCGGGGTCCTACGAGCAGTACTTC	CASSGPLAGSYEQYF
17	.	TRBV7-4	TRBJ1-5	TRBD1	TGTGCCAGCAGCTTAGGGGAGGGACAGGGGTATGATCAGCCCCAGCATTTT	CASSLGEGQGYDQPQHF
17	.	TRBV9	TRBJ2-3	TRBD1	TGTGCCAGCAGCGTAGCGGGACAGGGGCTTTACACAGATACGCAGTATTTT	CASSVAGQGLYTDTQYF
12	.	TRBV2	TRBJ2-5	.	TGTGCCAGCAAACGGGGTTACGAGACCCAGTACTTC	CASKRGYETQYF
12	.	TRBV28	TRBJ2-3	.	TGTGCCAGCAGTTTAGCGGAAGATACGCAGTATTTT	CASSLAEDTQYF
14	.	TRBV9	TRBJ2-3	TRBD1	TGTGCCAGCAGCATCGGGACAGGGTACGATACGCAGTATTTT	CASSIGTGYDTQYF
20	once	TRBV24-1	TRBJ1-1	.	TGTGCCACCAGTGATTTCTCCGGGATGCCCAACGAGAACAGGAACACTGAAGCTTTCTTT	CATSDFSGMPNENRNTEAFF
15	.	TRBV7-3	TRBJ2-7	TRBD2	TGTGCCAGCAGCTTAAATGGCGGGAGGTTGTCCGAGCAGTACTTC	CASSLNGGRLSEQYF
16	.	TRBV25-1	TRBJ2-2	TRBD1	TGTGCCAGCAGTGAAGAAGGGACAGTAAACACCGGGGAGCTGTTTTTT	CASSEEGTVNTGELFF
15	once	TRBV25-1	TRBJ2-5	.	TGTGCCAGCAGTGAACGGAGGGGAGTCCGGGAGACCCAGTACTTC	CASSERRGVRETQYF
15	.	TRBV3-1/TRBV3-2	TRBJ2-2	TRBD2	TGTGCCAGCAGCAAGCGGGAGAGAAACACCGGGGAGCTGTTTTTT	CASSKRERNTGELFF
15	once	TRBV6-2/TRBV6-3	TRBJ2-2	.	TGTGCCAGCAGTCAACAGTTTCCGAACACCGGGGAGCTGTTTTTT	CASSQQFPNTGELFF
13	.	TRBV19	TRBJ2-7	TRBD2	TGTGCCAGTAGTCTTGGACTAGTTAGCGAGCAGTACTTC	CASSLGLVSEQYF
11	.	TRBV10-3	TRBJ1-2	.	TGTGCCATCAACACAGGGATTGGCTACACCTTC	CAINTGIGYTF
17	.	TRBV19	TRBJ2-2	.	TGTGCCAGTAGTATAGGTAATAGCGGAGGGAACACCGGGGAGCTGTTTTTT	CASSIGNSGGNTGELFF
13	.	TRBV24-1	TRBJ2-7	.	TGTGCCACCAGTAGTCCCGGTATTTACGAGCAGTACTTC	CATSSPGIYEQYF
13	.	TRBV30	TRBJ1-5	.	TGTGCCTGGAGTGGTGGGCGGGATCAGCCCCAGCATTTT	CAWSGGRDQPQHF
12	.	TRBV28	TRBJ1-1	.	TGTGCCAGCAGTGCTCAGGGGCTCAAAGCTTTCTTT	CASSAQGLKAFF
13	.	TRBV12-3/TRBV12-4	TRBJ1-1	.	TGTGCCAGCAGTACAGGAGCCTACACTGAAGCTTTCTTT	CASSTGAYTEAFF
13	.	TRBV7-9	TRBJ2-5	.	TGTGCCAGCAGCGCTGCAACTCAAGAGACCCAGTACTTC	CASSAATQETQYF
14	.	TRBV5-1	TRBJ2-3	.	TGCGCCAGCAGCTTCTCTAGCGAGACAGATACGCAGTATTTT	CASSFSSETDTQYF
17	.	TRBV6-2/TRBV6-3	TRBJ2-7	TRBD2	TGTGCCAGCAGTTACTTCGACCGGACTAGCGGGGCCTACGAGCAGTACTTC	CASSYFDRTSGAYEQYF
12	.	TRBV30	TRBJ2-5	TRBD1	TGTGCCTGGTCAACAGGGGAGGAGACCCAGTACTTC	CAWSTGEETQYF
17	.	TRBV28	TRBJ1-2	TRBD1	TGTGCCAGCACTACTCCTGCGGGAACAGGGGGTAGGAATGGCTACACCTTC	CASTTPAGTGGRNGYTF
14	.	TRBV5-1	TRBJ2-2	.	TGCGCCAGCAGCTTGTTCCGGGAGTTCGGGGAGCTGTTTTTT	CASSLFREFGELFF
14	.	TRBV9	TRBJ2-1	.	TGTGCCAGCAGTGGCTCCCGGGGTGGTAATGAGCAGTTCTTC	CASSGSRGGNEQFF
16	.	TRBV7-8	TRBJ1-5	TRBD1	TGTGCCAGCAGCCCAGGGACAGGGATGCAAGGTCAGCCCCAGCATTTT	CASSPGTGMQGQPQHF
16	.	TRBV5-8	TRBJ2-5	.	TGTGCCAGCAGCGCAGGGACTCTTACTTACCAAGAGACCCAGTACTTC	CASSAGTLTYQETQYF
14	once	TRBV24-1	TRBJ2-7	.	TGTGCCACCAGTGATTCCGACAGCTCCTACGAGCAGTACTTC	CATSDSDSSYEQYF
15	.	TRBV15	TRBJ1-2	TRBD1	TGTGCCACCAGCAGAGATCTTGGACAGGGGAATGGCTACACCTTC	CATSRDLGQGNGYTF
15	.	TRBV28	TRBJ2-7	TRBD1	TGTGCCAGCAGATCTCGGGACAGGGGGCTGTACGAGCAGTACTTC	CASRSRDRGLYEQYF